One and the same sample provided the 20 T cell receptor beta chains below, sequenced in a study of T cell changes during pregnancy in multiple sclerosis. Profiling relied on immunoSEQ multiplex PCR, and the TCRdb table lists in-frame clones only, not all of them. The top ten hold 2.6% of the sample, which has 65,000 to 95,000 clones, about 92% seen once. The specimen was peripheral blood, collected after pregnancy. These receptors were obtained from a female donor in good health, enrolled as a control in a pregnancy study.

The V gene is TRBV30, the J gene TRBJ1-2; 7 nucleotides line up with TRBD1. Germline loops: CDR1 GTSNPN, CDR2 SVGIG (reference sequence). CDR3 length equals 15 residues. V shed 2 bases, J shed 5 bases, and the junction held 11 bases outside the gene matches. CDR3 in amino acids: CAWSHPDRNQYGYTF. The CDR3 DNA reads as TGTGCCTGGAGTCACCCGGACAGGAATCAGTATGGCTACACCTTC.

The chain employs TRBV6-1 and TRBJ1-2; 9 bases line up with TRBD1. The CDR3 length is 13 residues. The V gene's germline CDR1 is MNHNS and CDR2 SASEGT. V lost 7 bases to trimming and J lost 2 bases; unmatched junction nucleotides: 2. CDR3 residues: CASTQGANYGYTF. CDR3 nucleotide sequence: TGTGCCAGCACACAGGGGGCCAACTATGGCTACACCTTC.

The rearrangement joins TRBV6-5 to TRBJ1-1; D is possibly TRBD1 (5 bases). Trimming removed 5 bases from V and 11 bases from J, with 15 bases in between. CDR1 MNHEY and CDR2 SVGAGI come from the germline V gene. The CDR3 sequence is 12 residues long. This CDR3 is CASSQDQGLAFF. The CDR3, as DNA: TGTGCCAGCAGTCAAGACCAGGGATTGGCTTTCTTT.

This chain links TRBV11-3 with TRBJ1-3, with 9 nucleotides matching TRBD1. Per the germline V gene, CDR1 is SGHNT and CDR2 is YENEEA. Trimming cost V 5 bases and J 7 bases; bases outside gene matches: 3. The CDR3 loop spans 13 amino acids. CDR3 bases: TGTGCCAGCAGCCCCGACAGGGGGAACACCATATATTTT. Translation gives CASSPDRGNTIYF.

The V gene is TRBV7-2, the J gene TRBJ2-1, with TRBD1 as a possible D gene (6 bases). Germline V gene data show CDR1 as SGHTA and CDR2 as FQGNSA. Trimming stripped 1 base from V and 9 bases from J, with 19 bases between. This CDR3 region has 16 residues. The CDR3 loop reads CASSLGGTTVLIEQFF. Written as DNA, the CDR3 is TGTGCCAGCAGCTTAGGAGGGACAACGGTCCTCATTGAGCAGTTCTTC.

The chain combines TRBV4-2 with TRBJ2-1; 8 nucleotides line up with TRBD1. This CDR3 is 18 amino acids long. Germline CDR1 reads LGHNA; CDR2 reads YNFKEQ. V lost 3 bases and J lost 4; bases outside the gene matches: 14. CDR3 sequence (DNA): TGTGCCAGCAGCCACCCTGAGGACCGGGACAGGCTGTACAATGAGCAGTTCTTC. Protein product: CASSHPEDRDRLYNEQFF.

CDR3 residues: CASRRQSLGNTIYF. DNA of the CDR3: TGTGCCAGCAGGAGACAGAGCCTCGGAAACACCATATATTTT. The chain links TRBV21-1 to TRBJ1-3; TRBD1 is taken as the D call from the table, unchecked against the DNA. TRBV21-1 is a listed pseudogene. This CDR3 has 14 residues.

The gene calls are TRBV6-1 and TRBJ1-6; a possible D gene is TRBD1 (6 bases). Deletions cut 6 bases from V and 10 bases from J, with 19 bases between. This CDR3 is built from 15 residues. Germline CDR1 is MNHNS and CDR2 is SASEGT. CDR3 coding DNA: TGTGCCAGCAGAGCAGGGACTATAGGGGGATCACCCCTCCACTTT. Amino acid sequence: CASRAGTIGGSPLHF.

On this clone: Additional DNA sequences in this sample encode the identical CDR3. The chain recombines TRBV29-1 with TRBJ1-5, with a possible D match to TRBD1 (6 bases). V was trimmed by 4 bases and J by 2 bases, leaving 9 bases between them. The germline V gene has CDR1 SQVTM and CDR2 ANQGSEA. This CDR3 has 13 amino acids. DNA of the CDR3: TGCAGCGTTGGGGGGGGCGGCAATCAGCCCCAGCATTTT. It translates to CSVGGGGNQPQHF.

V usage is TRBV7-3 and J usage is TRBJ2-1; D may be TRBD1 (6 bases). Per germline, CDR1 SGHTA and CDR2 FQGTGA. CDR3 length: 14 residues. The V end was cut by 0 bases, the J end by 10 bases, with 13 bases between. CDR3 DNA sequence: TGTGCCAGCAGCTTAACCATGGGGGCCGCCGAGCAGTTCTTC. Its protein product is CASSLTMGAAEQFF. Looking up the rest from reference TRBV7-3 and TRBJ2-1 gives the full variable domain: GAGVSQTPSNKVTEKGKYVELRCDPISGHTALYWYRQSLGQGPEFLIYFQGTGAADDSGLPNDRFFAVRPEGSVSTLKIQRTERGDSAVYLCASSLTMGAAEQFFGPGTRLTVL.

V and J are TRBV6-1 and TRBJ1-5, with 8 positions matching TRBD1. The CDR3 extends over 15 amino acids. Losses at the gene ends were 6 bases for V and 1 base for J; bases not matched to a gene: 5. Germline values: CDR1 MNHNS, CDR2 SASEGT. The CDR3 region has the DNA TGTGCCAGCAGCGGGAGACAGGGGAGCAATCAGCCCCAGCATTTT. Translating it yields CASSGRQGSNQPQHF.

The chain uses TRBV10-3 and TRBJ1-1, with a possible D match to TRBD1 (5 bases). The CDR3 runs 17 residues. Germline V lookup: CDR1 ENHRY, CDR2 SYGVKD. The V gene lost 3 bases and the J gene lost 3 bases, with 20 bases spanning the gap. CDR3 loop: CAISDAGWRAGDTEAFF. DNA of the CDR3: TGTGCCATCAGTGACGCGGGCTGGAGGGCGGGGGACACTGAAGCTTTCTTT.

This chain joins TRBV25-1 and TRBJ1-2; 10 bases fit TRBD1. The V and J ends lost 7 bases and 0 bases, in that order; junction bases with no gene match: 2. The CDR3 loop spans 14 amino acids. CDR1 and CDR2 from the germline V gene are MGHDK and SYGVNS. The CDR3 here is CASKGTGANYGYTF. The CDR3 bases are TGTGCCAGCAAGGGGACAGGGGCTAACTATGGCTACACCTTC.

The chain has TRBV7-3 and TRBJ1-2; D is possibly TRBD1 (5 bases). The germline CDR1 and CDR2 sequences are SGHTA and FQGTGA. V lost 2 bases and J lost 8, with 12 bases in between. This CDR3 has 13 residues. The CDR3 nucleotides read TGTGCCAGCAGCTTAGGGGGGAAGGGAGGCTACACCTTC. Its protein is CASSLGGKGGYTF.

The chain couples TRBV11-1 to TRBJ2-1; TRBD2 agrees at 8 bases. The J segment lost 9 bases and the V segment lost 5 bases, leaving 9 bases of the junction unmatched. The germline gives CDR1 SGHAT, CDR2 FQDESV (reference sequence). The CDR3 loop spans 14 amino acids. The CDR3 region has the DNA TGTGCCAGCAGCCAGGCGGGGGGCCGCGGTGAGCAGTTCTTC. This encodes CASSQAGGRGEQFF.

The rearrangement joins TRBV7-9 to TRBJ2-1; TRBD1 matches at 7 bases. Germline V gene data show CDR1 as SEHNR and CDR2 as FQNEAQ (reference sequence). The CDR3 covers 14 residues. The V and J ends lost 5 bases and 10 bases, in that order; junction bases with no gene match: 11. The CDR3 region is CASSPVTGAGEQFF. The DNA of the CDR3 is TGTGCCAGCAGCCCCGTAACAGGGGCAGGGGAGCAGTTCTTC.

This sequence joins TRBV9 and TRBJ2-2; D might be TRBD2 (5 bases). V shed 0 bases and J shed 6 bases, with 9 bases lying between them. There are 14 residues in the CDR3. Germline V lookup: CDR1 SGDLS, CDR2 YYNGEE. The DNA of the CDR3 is TGTGCCAGCAGCGTAGGGACTGCTCCCGGGGAGCTGTTTTTT. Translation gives CASSVGTAPGELFF.

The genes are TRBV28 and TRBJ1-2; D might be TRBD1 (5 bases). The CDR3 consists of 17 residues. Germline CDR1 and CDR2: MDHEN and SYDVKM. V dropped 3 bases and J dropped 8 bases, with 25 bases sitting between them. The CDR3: CASSFGGREGPYAGYTF. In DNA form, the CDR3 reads TGTGCCAGCAGTTTTGGTGGCAGGGAGGGGCCCTATGCCGGCTACACCTTC.

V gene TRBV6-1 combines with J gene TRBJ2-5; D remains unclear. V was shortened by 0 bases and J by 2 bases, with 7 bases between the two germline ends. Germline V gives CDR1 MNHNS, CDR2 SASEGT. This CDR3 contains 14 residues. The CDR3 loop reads CASSEAPGQETQYF. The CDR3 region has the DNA TGTGCCAGCAGTGAAGCGCCAGGACAAGAGACCCAGTACTTC.

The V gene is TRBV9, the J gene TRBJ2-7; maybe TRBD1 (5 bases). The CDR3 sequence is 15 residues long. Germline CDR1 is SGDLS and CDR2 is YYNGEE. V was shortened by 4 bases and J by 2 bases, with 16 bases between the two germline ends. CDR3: CASSPRPTETYEQYF. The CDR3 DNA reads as TGTGCCAGCAGCCCACGACCGACAGAGACCTACGAGCAGTACTTC.